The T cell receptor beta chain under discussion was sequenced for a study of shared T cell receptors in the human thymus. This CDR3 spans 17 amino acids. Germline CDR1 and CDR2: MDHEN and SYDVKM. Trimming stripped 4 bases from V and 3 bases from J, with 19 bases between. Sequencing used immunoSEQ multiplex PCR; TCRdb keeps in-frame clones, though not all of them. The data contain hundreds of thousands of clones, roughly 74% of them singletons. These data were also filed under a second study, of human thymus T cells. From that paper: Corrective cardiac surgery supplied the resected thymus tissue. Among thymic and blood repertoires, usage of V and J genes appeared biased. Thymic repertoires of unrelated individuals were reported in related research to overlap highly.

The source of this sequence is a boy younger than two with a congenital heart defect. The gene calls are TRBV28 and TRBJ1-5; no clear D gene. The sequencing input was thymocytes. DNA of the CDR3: TGTGCCAGCAGTTGGGCGGCAGGCCCCGGGGACAATCAGCCCCAGCATTTT. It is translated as CASSWAAGPGDNQPQHF.